Presented here are 28 T cell receptor beta chains from one specimen sequenced in a study of T cell clones after liver transplantation. The protocol was immunoSEQ multiplex PCR, while the TCRdb copy is restricted to in-frame clones and leaves out a portion. Of some 59,000 clones in the sample, 60% to 80% were seen once. Specimen: CD4+ T cells from blood, collected at the 22-month timepoint. The receptors were sampled from a human patient who received a liver transplant. The graft donor may have given rise to some T cells.

This clone was recorded a few times. V and J are TRBV28 and TRBJ2-7, with D hard to call. Germline V gene lookup returns CDR1 MDHEN and CDR2 SYDVKM. This CDR3 is built from 14 residues. The V and J ends lost 5 bases and 0 bases respectively, with 11 bases between them. The CDR3 nucleotides read TGTGCCAGCAGTGGTGACACGCTCTCCTACGAGCAGTACTTC. This sequence encodes CASSGDTLSYEQYF.

The chain links TRBV2 to TRBJ1-1; no definite D call. Trimming cost V 6 bases and J 7 bases, with 18 bases left between them. In germline, CDR1 is SNHLY, CDR2 FYNNEI. This CDR3 contains 14 residues. CDR3 residues: CASSENGIWGEAFF. In DNA form, the CDR3 reads TGTGCCAGCAGCGAAAACGGGATTTGGGGTGAAGCTTTCTTT.

CDR3 sequence: CASSTRAGLSYEQYF. The CDR3 region has the DNA TGTGCCAGCAGCACTCGGGCCGGTCTCTCCTACGAGCAGTACTTC. This chain uses TRBV7-3 with TRBJ2-7; D uncertain. The CDR3 length is 15 residues. Per germline, CDR1 SGHTA and CDR2 FQGTGA. Deletions cut 5 bases from V and 0 bases from J, with 14 bases between.

This chain joins TRBV2 and TRBJ2-3; D could derive from TRBD1 or TRBD2 (7 bases each). CDR3 length: 15 residues. With 7 bases removed from V and 2 bases from J, the gap between germline ends came to 16 bases. Germline V lookup: CDR1 SNHLY, CDR2 FYNNEI. CDR3 bases: TGTGCCAGCACCAGGGGGGGATATGCCACAGATACGCAGTATTTT. Translation: CASTRGGYATDTQYF. Looking up the rest from reference TRBV2 and TRBJ2-3 gives the full variable domain: EPEVTQTPSHQVTQMGQEVILRCVPISNHLYFYWYRQILGQKVEFLVSFYNNEISEKSEIFDDQFSVERPDGSNFTLKIRSTKLEDSAMYFCASTRGGYATDTQYFGPGTRLTVL.

The chain carries TRBV7-9 and TRBJ2-5; D is unresolved. There are 15 residues in the CDR3. V was shortened by 1 base and J by 2 bases, with 11 bases between the two germline ends. The germline gives CDR1 SEHNR, CDR2 FQNEAQ (reference sequence). The CDR3 coding sequence is TGTGCCAGCAGCTTAGTGAACGATCCTCAAGAGACCCAGTACTTC. Translated, it gives CASSLVNDPQETQYF.

V and J are TRBV5-1 and TRBJ2-3; D is perhaps TRBD2 (6 bases). Germline V gene lookup returns CDR1 SGHRS and CDR2 YFSETQ. The ends were cut back, 1 base at V and 2 bases at J, with 14 bases in the middle. The CDR3 has 16 residues. CDR3: CASSLSTSLNTDTQYF. The CDR3 nucleotides are TGCGCCAGCAGCTTGTCAACTAGCTTAAACACAGATACGCAGTATTTT.

The genes are TRBV28 and TRBJ1-1, with 8 bases aligning to TRBD1. This CDR3 comprises 13 residues. J gave up 6 bases and V 6 bases, and 6 bases lay outside the gene matches. In germline, CDR1 is MDHEN, CDR2 SYDVKM. The CDR3 DNA is TGTGCCAGCAGGGGACAGGTCAGGGCTGAAGCTTTCTTT. Encoded protein: CASRGQVRAEAFF.

This chain connects TRBV7-8 to TRBJ1-1; weak D call: TRBD1 (5 bases). Germline V lookup: CDR1 SGHVS, CDR2 FQNEAQ. The CDR3 is 16 residues long. V was trimmed by 5 bases and J by 5 bases, leaving 21 bases between them. Here the CDR3 reads CASSRARGERGTEAFF. In DNA, the CDR3 is TGTGCCAGCAGCCGAGCCCGGGGGGAACGGGGTACTGAAGCTTTCTTT.

The chain uses TRBV11-2 and TRBJ2-5, with unresolved D. The CDR3 length is 13 residues. V was cut by 3 bases and J by 5 bases, with 10 bases left in between. Germline V gives CDR1 SGHAT, CDR2 FQNNGV. CDR3 in amino acids: CASSFSGRETQYF. In DNA, the CDR3 is TGTGCCAGCAGCTTTAGTGGTCGTGAGACCCAGTACTTC.

The V and J genes are TRBV6-1 and TRBJ1-4; tentatively, D is TRBD1 (6 bases). The CDR3 is 15 amino acids. Trimming removed 0 bases at V and 4 bases at J, with 9 bases between. The germline CDR1 and CDR2 sequences are MNHNS and SASEGT. CDR3 region: CASSEADRSNEKLFF. DNA of the CDR3: TGTGCCAGCAGTGAAGCCGACAGGAGTAATGAAAAACTGTTTTTT.

The CDR3 loop reads CASSQDRGRREKLFF. The CDR3 DNA is TGTGCCAGCAGCCAGGACAGGGGGCGCCGGGAAAAACTGTTTTTT. The rearrangement links TRBV7-2 to TRBJ1-4; the match to TRBD1 covers 11 bases. There are 15 residues in the CDR3. The trim removed 5 bases at V and 8 bases at J, leaving 7 bases unmatched. Germline V lookup: CDR1 SGHTA, CDR2 FQGNSA.

This clone was seen a single time. In nucleotides, the CDR3 is TGTGCCAGCCGGACAGGGGGCACTGAAGCTTTCTTT. This codes for CASRTGGTEAFF. The V gene is TRBV25-1, the J gene TRBJ1-1; 10 bases match TRBD1. The CDR3 covers 12 residues. The germline CDR1 and CDR2 sequences are MGHDK and SYGVNS. V was clipped by 8 bases and J by 4 bases; unmatched bases: 1. The variable domain in full, with the rest retrieved from reference TRBV25-1 and TRBJ1-1, is EADIYQTPRYLVIGTGKKITLECSQTMGHDKMYWYQQDPGMELHLIHYSYGVNSTEKGDLSSESTVSRIRTEHFPLTLESARPSHTSQYLCASRTGGTEAFFGQGTRLTVV.

This clone was picked up a small number of times. This sequence joins TRBV9 and TRBJ1-2, with TRBD1 matching 11 bases. The V and J ends lost 4 bases and 7 bases, in that order; junction bases with no gene match: 9. Germline-derived CDR1 and CDR2 are SGDLS and YYNGEE. This CDR3 spans 15 amino acids. The CDR3 nucleotides are TGTGCCAGCAGCTTTAGGACAGGGGGCGCGGGTGGCTACACCTTC. Protein product: CASSFRTGGAGGYTF.

This clone was counted a few times. The V call is TRBV6-5, the J call TRBJ1-5, with D unclear. Germline V CDR1 and CDR2: MNHEY, SVGAGI. V was trimmed by 6 bases and J by 6 bases, leaving 12 bases between them. The CDR3 contains 13 residues. CDR3 coding DNA: TGTGCCAGCAGGGGCCGGGGAGGTCAGCCCCAGCATTTT. Its translation is CASRGRGGQPQHF.

The genes are TRBV19 and TRBJ1-5; the D gene is possibly TRBD1 (6 bases). This CDR3 is 15 amino acids long. CDR1 is LNHDA, CDR2 SQIVND, per germline (reference sequence). V gave up 5 bases and J gave up 2 bases, with 13 bases separating them. The CDR3 sequence is CASSRGYRGNQPQHF. CDR3 coding DNA: TGTGCCAGTAGTCGTGGCTACAGGGGCAATCAGCCCCAGCATTTT.

The rearrangement uses TRBV5-6 and TRBJ1-6; D not certain. Trimming shortened V by 1 base and J by 5 bases, and 7 bases separated the two germline ends. The CDR3 extends over 14 amino acids. Germline V CDR1 and CDR2: SGHDT, YYEEEE. The CDR3 protein is CASSLPQDNSPLHF. CDR3 DNA: TGTGCCAGCAGCTTGCCCCAGGATAATTCACCCCTCCACTTT.

This clone was counted a few times. The genes are TRBV5-1 and TRBJ2-1; 15 bases are shared with TRBD2. Germline V CDR1 and CDR2: SGHRS, YFSETQ. CDR3 length equals 16 residues. V dropped 2 bases and J dropped 4; count of bases not matched to a gene: 1. The CDR3 protein is CASSLGLAGGYNEQFF. CDR3 in DNA: TGCGCCAGCAGCTTAGGACTAGCGGGGGGGTACAATGAGCAGTTCTTC.

CDR3 in amino acids: CASSVSDMNTEAFF. DNA for the CDR3: TGTGCCAGCAGCGTAAGTGACATGAACACTGAAGCTTTCTTT. The chain couples TRBV9 to TRBJ1-1; D remains ambiguous. Trimming shortened V by 1 base and J by 0 bases, and 7 bases separated the two germline ends. This CDR3 is 14 amino acids long. Germline CDR1 and CDR2: SGDLS and YYNGEE.

The chain employs TRBV9 and TRBJ1-2; a possible D gene is TRBD1 (6 bases). CDR3 length equals 15 residues. Trimming took off 3 bases at V and 4 bases at J, with 16 bases between the two ends. CDR1 is SGDLS, CDR2 YYNGEE, per germline. In DNA, the CDR3 is TGTGCCAGCAGCGCGGGACAAACGTTGGGCTATGGCTACACCTTC. This encodes CASSAGQTLGYGYTF.

The chain couples TRBV19 to TRBJ2-3; D tentatively reads TRBD1 or TRBD2 (5 bases each). Trimming stripped 3 bases from V and 4 bases from J, with 17 bases between. Germline loops: CDR1 LNHDA, CDR2 SQIVND (reference sequence). The CDR3 covers 16 residues. The CDR3 protein is CASSISPLRGPDTQYF. The CDR3 nucleotides are TGTGCCAGTAGTATTTCCCCACTTCGGGGCCCAGATACGCAGTATTTT.

This clone came up once. V and J are TRBV20-1 and TRBJ1-4; D ambiguous. The V and J ends lost 0 bases and 8 bases respectively, with 4 bases between them. The CDR3 loop spans 11 amino acids. Per germline, CDR1 DFQATT and CDR2 SNEGSKA (reference sequence). The CDR3 region has the DNA TGCAGTGCTAGAGAGTCCGAAAAACTGTTTTTT. Amino acid sequence: CSARESEKLFF.

The rearrangement links TRBV6-6 to TRBJ2-7; D is unresolved. Trimming took 2 bases from V and 4 from J, leaving 9 bases between them. Per the germline V gene, CDR1 is MNHNY and CDR2 is SVGAGI (reference sequence). CDR3 length: 13 amino acids. Here the CDR3 DNA reads TGTGCCAGCAGTTACCCTCCTTTGTACGAGCAGTACTTC. Translated, it gives CASSYPPLYEQYF.

This clone was counted between two and nine times. J is TRBJ1-6 and V is TRBV4-2; 8 positions match TRBD1. Germline V gene sequence: CDR1 LGHNA, CDR2 YNFKEQ. This CDR3 is built from 15 residues. V dropped 4 bases and J dropped 7; count of bases not matched to a gene: 6. CDR3 DNA: TGTGCCAGCAGCCGGACAGGGCCTGGAAATTCACCCCTCCACTTT. This translates into CASSRTGPGNSPLHF.

This clone was found a few times. The CDR3 is CASSPGQGRDGELFF. CDR3 nucleotides: TGTGCCAGCAGCCCGGGACAGGGGAGGGACGGGGAGCTGTTTTTT. This chain joins TRBV7-7 and TRBJ2-2; 10 bases line up with TRBD1. The CDR3 runs 15 residues. V lost 5 bases to trimming and J lost 7 bases; unmatched junction nucleotides: 7. CDR1 and CDR2 from the germline V gene are SSHAT and FNYEAQ (reference sequence).

The chain combines TRBV6-1 with TRBJ2-1; D gene ambiguous. Germline V gene sequence: CDR1 MNHNS, CDR2 SASEGT. V was shortened by 1 base and J by 8 bases, with 9 bases between the two germline ends. The CDR3 is 13 amino acids. The CDR3 reads CASSEVPSDEQFF. DNA for the CDR3: TGTGCCAGCAGTGAAGTCCCCAGCGATGAGCAGTTCTTC.

The V and J genes are TRBV19 and TRBJ1-1; perhaps TRBD1 as D (6 bases). V lost 5 bases and J 1 base, leaving 11 bases between the germline ends. The CDR3 length is 14 residues. Germline-derived CDR1 and CDR2 are LNHDA and SQIVND (reference sequence). CDR3 in amino acids: CASSPRDTNTEAFF. DNA of the CDR3: TGTGCCAGTAGTCCCCGGGACACGAACACTGAAGCTTTCTTT.

CDR3 sequence (DNA): TGTGCCAGCAGTGAGGAGAGGGGGCGAAGCCGTCTGTACGAGCAGTACTTC. This translates into CASSEERGRSRLYEQYF. The rearrangement links TRBV2 to TRBJ2-7; 7 bases match TRBD1. The CDR3 runs 17 residues. V lost 3 bases to trimming and J lost 4 bases; unmatched junction nucleotides: 15. The V gene's germline CDR1 is SNHLY and CDR2 FYNNEI.

Of note for this clone: The sample carries other DNA sequences with the same CDR3. The chain joins TRBV29-1 to TRBJ2-3, with 7 bases identical to TRBD2. V was clipped by 7 bases and J by 2 bases; unmatched bases: 3. The germline V gene has CDR1 SQVTM and CDR2 ANQGSEA. The CDR3 has 12 residues. CDR3 coding DNA: TGCAGCGCAACTAGCGACACAGATACGCAGTATTTT. Amino acid sequence: CSATSDTDTQYF.